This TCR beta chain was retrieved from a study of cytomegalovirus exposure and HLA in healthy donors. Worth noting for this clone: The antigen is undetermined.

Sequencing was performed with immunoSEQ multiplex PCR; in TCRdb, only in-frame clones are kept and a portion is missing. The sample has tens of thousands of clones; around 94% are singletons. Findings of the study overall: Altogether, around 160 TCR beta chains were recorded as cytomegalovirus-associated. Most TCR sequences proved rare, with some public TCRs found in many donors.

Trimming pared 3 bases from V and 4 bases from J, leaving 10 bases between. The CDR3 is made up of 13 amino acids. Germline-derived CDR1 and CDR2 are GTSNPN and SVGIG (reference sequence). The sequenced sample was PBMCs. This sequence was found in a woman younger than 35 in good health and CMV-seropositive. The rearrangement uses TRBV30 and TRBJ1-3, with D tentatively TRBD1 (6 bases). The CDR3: CAWRSGGGNTIYF. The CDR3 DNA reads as TGTGCCTGGAGGTCGGGGGGCGGAAACACCATATATTTT.